The entry that follows covers one T cell receptor beta chain sequence. Its specificity is not known. The sample originates from a study of persistence of HIV-infected CD4 T cells. The stimulus was lysate of CMV-infected fibroblasts, around 11 ug/mL. CD40L/CD69 double-negative CD45RO-high memory CD4+ T cells were collected. The libraries were made with immunoSEQ version 4 in survey mode. Assay used: immunoSEQ multiplex PCR; TCRdb lists only in-frame clones, some missing. This sample carries approximately 27,000 clones, over 65% of them seen once, and the ten largest clones take 0.75% to 0.9%. The V end lost 0 bases, the J end lost 5 bases, and 11 bases lay between the germline ends. CDR3 length equals 16 residues. CDR1 is ENHRY and CDR2 is SYGVKD in the germline V gene.

This receptor was identified in an adult woman with HIV who was CMV-seropositive. The V and J genes are TRBV10-3 and TRBJ1-6, with D maybe TRBD1 (5 bases). Sequenced material: CD4+ T cells sorted from PBMCs after 18-hour stimulation, taken from a patient who received antiretroviral therapy. The chain's CDR3 is CAISESGVQNNSPLHF. The DNA of the CDR3 is TGTGCCATCAGTGAGTCGGGGGTGCAGAATAATTCACCCCTCCACTTT.